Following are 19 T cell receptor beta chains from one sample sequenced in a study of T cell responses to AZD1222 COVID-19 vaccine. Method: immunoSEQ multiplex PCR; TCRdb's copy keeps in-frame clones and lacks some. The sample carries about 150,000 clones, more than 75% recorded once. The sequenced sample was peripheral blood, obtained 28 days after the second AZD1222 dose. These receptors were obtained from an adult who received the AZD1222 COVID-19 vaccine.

The CDR3 is CASSLSVGYRGFIYEQYF. The CDR3 DNA follows: TGTGCCAGCAGCTTATCCGTAGGCTACAGGGGGTTTATCTACGAGCAGTACTTC. The gene calls are TRBV11-3 and TRBJ2-7; 8 nucleotides align to TRBD1. Unmatched junction bases numbered 15, after V lost 2 bases and J lost 3 bases. The CDR3 totals 18 residues. CDR1 is SGHNT and CDR2 is YENEEA in the germline V gene. The full variable domain, in which reference TRBV11-3 and TRBJ2-7 provide the parts outside the CDR3, is EAGVVQSPRYKIIEKKQPVAFWCNPISGHNTLYWYLQNLGQGPELLIRYENEEAVDDSQLPKDRFSAERLKGVDSTLKIQPAELGDSAVYLCASSLSVGYRGFIYEQYFGPGTRLTVT.

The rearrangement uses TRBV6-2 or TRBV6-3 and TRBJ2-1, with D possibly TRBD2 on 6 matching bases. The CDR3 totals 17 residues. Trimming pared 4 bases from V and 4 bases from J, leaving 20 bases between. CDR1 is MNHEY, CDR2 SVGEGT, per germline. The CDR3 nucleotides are TGTGCCAGCAGTTCTCCCGGGACTGGGAAGGTGTACAATGAGCAGTTCTTC. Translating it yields CASSSPGTGKVYNEQFF.

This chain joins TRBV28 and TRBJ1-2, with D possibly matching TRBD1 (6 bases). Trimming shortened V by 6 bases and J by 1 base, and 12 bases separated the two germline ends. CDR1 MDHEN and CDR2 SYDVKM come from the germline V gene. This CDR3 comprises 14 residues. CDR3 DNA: TGTGCCAGCAGCGCACAGGGTATTAACTATGGCTACACCTTC. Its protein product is CASSAQGINYGYTF.

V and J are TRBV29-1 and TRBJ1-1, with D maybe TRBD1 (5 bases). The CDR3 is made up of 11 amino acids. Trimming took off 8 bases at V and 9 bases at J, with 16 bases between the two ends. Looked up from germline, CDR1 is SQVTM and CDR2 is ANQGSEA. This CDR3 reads CSLGEPGQAFF. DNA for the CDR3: TGCAGCCTTGGAGAACCGGGACAAGCTTTCTTT. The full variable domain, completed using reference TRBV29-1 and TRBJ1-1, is SAVISQKPSRDICQRGTSLTIQCQVDSQVTMMFWYRQQPGQSLTLIATANQGSEATYESGFVIDKFPISRPNLTFSTLTVSNMSPEDSSIYLCSLGEPGQAFFGQGTRLTVV.

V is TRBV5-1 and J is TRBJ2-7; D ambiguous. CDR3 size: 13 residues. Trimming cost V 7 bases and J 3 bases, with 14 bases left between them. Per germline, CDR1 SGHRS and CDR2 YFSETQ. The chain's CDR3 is CASSEVTVYEQYF. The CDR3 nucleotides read TGCGCCAGCTCAGAGGTAACGGTCTACGAGCAGTACTTC.

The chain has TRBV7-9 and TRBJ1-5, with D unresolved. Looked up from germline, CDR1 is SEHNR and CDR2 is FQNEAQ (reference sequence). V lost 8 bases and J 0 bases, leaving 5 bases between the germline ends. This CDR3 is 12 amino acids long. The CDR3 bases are TGTGCCAGCGGGTTTAGCAATCAGCCCCAGCATTTT. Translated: CASGFSNQPQHF.

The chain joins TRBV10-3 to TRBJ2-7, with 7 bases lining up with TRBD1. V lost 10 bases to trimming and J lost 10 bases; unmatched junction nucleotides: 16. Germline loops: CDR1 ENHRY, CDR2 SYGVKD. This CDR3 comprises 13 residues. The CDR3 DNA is TGTGCCAAAAAAACCGGGACAGTTCCCCTCCAGTACTTC. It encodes CAKKTGTVPLQYF.

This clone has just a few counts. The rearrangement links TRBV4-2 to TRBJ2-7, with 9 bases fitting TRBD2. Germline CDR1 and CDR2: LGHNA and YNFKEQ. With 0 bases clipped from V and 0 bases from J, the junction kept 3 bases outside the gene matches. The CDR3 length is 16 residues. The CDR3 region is CASSQELAGSSYEQYF. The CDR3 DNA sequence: TGTGCCAGCAGCCAAGAGCTAGCGGGGAGCTCCTACGAGCAGTACTTC.

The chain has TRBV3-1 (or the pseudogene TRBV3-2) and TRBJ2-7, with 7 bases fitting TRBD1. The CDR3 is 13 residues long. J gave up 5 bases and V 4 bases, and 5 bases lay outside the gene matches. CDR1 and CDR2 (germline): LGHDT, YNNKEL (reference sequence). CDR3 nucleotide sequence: TGTGCCAGCAGCCTAGACAGGGCCCACGAGCAGTACTTC. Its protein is CASSLDRAHEQYF.

CDR3 sequence: CASSRAGEQFF. CDR3 nucleotide sequence: TGTGCCAGCAGCCGCGCGGGTGAGCAGTTCTTC. This chain uses TRBV7-6 with TRBJ2-1; possible D gene TRBD2, 5 bases. CDR3 length: 11 residues. V was trimmed by 5 bases and J by 9 bases, leaving 8 bases between them. CDR1 is SGHVS, CDR2 FNYEAQ, per germline. The whole variable domain, filled in from reference TRBV7-6 and TRBJ2-1, reads GAGVSQSPRYKVTKRGQDVALRCDPISGHVSLYWYRQALGQGPEFLTYFNYEAQQDKSGLPNDRFSAERPEGSISTLTIQRTEQRDSAMYRCASSRAGEQFFGPGTRLTVL.

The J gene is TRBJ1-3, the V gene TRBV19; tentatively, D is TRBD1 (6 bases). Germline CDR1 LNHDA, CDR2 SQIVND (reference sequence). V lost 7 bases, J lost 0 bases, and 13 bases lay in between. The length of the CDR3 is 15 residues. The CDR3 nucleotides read TGTGCCAGTACCCGACAGGTTAACTCTGGAAACACCATATATTTT. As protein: CASTRQVNSGNTIYF.

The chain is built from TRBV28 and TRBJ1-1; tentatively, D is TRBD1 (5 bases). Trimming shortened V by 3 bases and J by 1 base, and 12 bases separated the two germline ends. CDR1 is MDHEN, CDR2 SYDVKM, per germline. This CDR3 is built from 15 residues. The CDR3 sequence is CASSFNGGWNTEAFF. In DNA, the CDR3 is TGTGCCAGCAGTTTTAACGGGGGGTGGAACACTGAAGCTTTCTTT.

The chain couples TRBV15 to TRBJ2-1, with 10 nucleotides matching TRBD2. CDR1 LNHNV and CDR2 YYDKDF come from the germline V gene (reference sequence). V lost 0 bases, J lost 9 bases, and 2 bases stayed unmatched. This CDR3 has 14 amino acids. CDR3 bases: TGTGCCACCAGCAGAGAAGCGGGAGGGAGTGAGCAGTTCTTC. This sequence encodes CATSREAGGSEQFF.

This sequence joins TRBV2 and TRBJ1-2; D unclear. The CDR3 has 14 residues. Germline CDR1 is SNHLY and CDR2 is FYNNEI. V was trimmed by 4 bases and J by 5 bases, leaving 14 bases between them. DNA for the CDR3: TGTGCCAGCAGTGGAGGTGGCGTCCCTTATGGCTACACCTTC. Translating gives CASSGGGVPYGYTF.

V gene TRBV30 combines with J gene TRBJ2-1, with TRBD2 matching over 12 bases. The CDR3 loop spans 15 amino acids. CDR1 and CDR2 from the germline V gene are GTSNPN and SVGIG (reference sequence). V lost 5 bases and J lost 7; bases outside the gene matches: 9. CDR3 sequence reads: CAWVRLAGVGNEQFF. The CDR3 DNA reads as TGTGCCTGGGTCCGACTAGCGGGAGTGGGTAATGAGCAGTTCTTC.

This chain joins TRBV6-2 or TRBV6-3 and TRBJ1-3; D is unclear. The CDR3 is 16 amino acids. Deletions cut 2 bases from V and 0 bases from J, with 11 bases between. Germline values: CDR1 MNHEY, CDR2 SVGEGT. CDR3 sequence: CASSYTTADSGNTIYF. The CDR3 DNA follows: TGTGCCAGCAGTTACACGACTGCCGACTCTGGAAACACCATATATTTT.

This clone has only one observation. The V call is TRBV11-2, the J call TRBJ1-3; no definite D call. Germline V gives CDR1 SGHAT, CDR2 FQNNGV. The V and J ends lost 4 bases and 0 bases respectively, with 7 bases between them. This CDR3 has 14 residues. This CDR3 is CASSSGPSGNTIYF. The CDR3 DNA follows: TGTGCCAGCAGCTCCGGCCCCTCTGGAAACACCATATATTTT.

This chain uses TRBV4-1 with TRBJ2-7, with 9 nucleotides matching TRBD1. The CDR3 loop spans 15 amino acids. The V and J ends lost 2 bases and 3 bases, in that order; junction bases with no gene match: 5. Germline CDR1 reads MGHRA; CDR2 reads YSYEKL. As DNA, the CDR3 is TGCGCCAGCAGCCAACCGGGACAGGGAATCTACGAGCAGTACTTC. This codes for CASSQPGQGIYEQYF.

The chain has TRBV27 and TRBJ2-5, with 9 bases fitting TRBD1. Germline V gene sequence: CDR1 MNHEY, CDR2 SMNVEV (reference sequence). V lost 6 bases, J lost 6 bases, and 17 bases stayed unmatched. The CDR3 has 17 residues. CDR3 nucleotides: TGTGCCAGCAGCCCCCCGGAGGGACAGGGAAGGTGGAAGACCCAGTACTTC. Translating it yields CASSPPEGQGRWKTQYF.